The rows below give T cell receptor beta chains drawn from one sample of a study of post-analysis software for immune sequencing data. One entry per CDR3 protein, called by TCRdb with MiXCR from the PCR reads. The sample carries 650,000 to 850,000 distinct CDR3 sequences, roughly 46% recorded once. The specimen sequenced was blood. The receptors shown here come from a girl aged 5 to 17 with multiple sclerosis. CDR3s include the opening cysteine and the closing phenylalanine or tryptophan. D genes are given only for firm matches. Not every row has a clone size; where given, it reads once, few, many or a size class.

D gene	clone size	V gene	J gene	CDR3 protein	CDR3 DNA
.	.	TRBV6-1	TRBJ2-7	CASSERLARGYEQYF	TGTGCCAGCAGTGAAAGGCTAGCGAGAGGCTACGAGCAGTACTTC
.	.	TRBV4-2	TRBJ2-7	CASSQDPPGAVQAYEQYF	TGTGCCAGCAGCCAAGATCCCCCGGGAGCGGTCCAAGCCTACGAGCAGTACTTC
TRBD2	few	TRBV6-1	TRBJ2-5	CASSRTTGTGGTSGSGETQYF	TGTGCCAGCAGCAGAACGACCGGGACAGGCGGGACTAGCGGGAGTGGTGAGACCCAGTACTTC
.	.	TRBV24-1	TRBJ2-3	CATSVGGTQYF	TGTGCCACCAGTGTGGGCGGTACGCAGTATTTT
TRBD2	.	TRBV6-5	TRBJ2-1	CASSYSSPGKRGYNEQFF	TGTGCCAGCAGTTACTCCTCCCCCGGCAAGCGGGGCTACAATGAGCAGTTCTTC
.	few	TRBV3-1	TRBJ2-5	CASSQPSRDYGTQYF	TGTGCCAGCAGCCAACCCTCCCGGGATTACGGGACCCAGTACTTC
.	.	TRBV28	TRBJ2-1	CASSFSLSYNEQFF	TGTGCCAGCAGTTTCAGTTTGAGTTACAATGAGCAGTTCTTC
TRBD1	few	TRBV5-1	TRBJ2-5	CASSLGGTARQETQYF	TGCGCCAGCAGCTTGGGAGGGACAGCGAGACAAGAGACCCAGTACTTC
TRBD2	few	TRBV11-2	TRBJ2-7	CASSDEGSGSYEQYF	TGTGCCAGCAGCGATGAGGGTAGCGGGAGTTACGAGCAGTACTTC
TRBD2	few	TRBV4-1	TRBJ2-7	CASSQEVLREATYEQYF	TGCGCCAGCAGCCAAGAGGTGCTGCGGGAGGCAACCTACGAGCAGTATTTC
.	.	TRBV5-1	TRBJ2-5	CASSLSSQETQYF	TGCGCCAGCAGCTTGTCCAGCCAAGAGACCCAGTACTTC
.	.	TRBV20-1	TRBJ2-1	CSARDLKRMTYNEQFF	TGCAGTGCTAGGGACTTGAAACGGATGACCTACAATGAGCAGTTCTTC
.	.	TRBV3-1	TRBJ2-3	CASSQGPLQTDTQYF	TGTGCCAGCAGCCAAGGACCCCTACAGACAGATACGCAGTATTTT
.	many	TRBV7-2	TRBJ2-5	CASSLVTTSRETQYF	TGTGCCAGCAGCTTAGTTACGACTAGTAGAGAGACCCAGTACTTC
TRBD1	few	TRBV25-1	TRBJ1-2	CASSVLQGVEGDGYTF	TGTGCCAGCAGTGTGCTGCAGGGGGTAGAAGGGGATGGCTACACCTTC
.	.	TRBV20-1	TRBJ2-3	CSLWEHTDTQYF	TGCAGCTTGTGGGAACACACAGATACGCAGTATTTT
.	few	TRBV20-1	TRBJ2-1	CSAPDRELSSYNEQFF	TGCAGTGCCCCAGATCGCGAGTTGAGCTCCTACAATGAGCAGTTCTTC
.	few	TRBV29-1	TRBJ1-1	CSVEGPGISSEAFF	TGCAGCGTTGAAGGGCCGGGGATTAGCTCTGAAGCTTTCTTT
.	few	TRBV5-8	TRBJ2-5	CASSSGLRQETQYF	TGTGCCAGCAGCTCGGGACTGCGGCAAGAGACCCAGTACTTC
.	.	TRBV12-3/TRBV12-4	TRBJ2-7	CASSLQGTIDEQYF	TGTGCCAGCAGTTTACAGGGGACGATTGACGAGCAGTACTTC
.	.	TRBV7-9	TRBJ2-3	CASSAPGTKQPSTDTQYF	TGTGCCAGCAGCGCTCCGGGAACGAAACAGCCTAGCACAGATACGCAGTATTTT
.	.	TRBV7-9	TRBJ2-7	CASSSRRANSEQYF	TGTGCCAGCAGCTCACGGAGGGCTAACTCCGAGCAGTACTTC
.	.	TRBV5-1	TRBJ2-1	CASSSEGHYNEQFF	TGCGCCAGCAGTTCTGAAGGGCACTACAATGAGCAGTTCTTC
.	few	TRBV6-5	TRBJ1-5	CASSIFPGQPQHF	TGTGCCAGCAGCATCTTCCCGGGTCAGCCCCAGCATTTT
.	.	TRBV12-3/TRBV12-4	TRBJ1-2	CASSLAGSRIGYGYTF	TGTGCCAGCAGTTTAGCTGGGTCGCGGATTGGTTATGGCTACACCTTC
.	.	TRBV28	TRBJ1-5	CAIQFSRGGNQPQHF	TGTGCCATCCAGTTTAGTCGGGGAGGCAATCAGCCCCAGCATTTT
TRBD1	.	TRBV10-3	TRBJ1-6	CAISESWTGENSPLHF	TGTGCCATCAGTGAGTCGTGGACAGGGGAGAATTCACCCCTCCACTTT
TRBD2	few	TRBV12-5	TRBJ2-3	CASGFGVAGTTDTQYF	TGTGCTAGTGGTTTTGGAGTAGCGGGAACAACAGATACGCAGTATTTT
TRBD2	.	TRBV10-3	TRBJ2-1	CATHLTSGGEDEQFF	TGTGCCACGCACCTGACTAGCGGGGGGGAAGATGAGCAGTTCTTC
TRBD2	.	TRBV20-1	TRBJ2-3	CSASSRAGGPFRGLLIPDTQYF	TGCAGTGCTAGCTCAAGAGCGGGAGGGCCCTTCCGGGGATTGTTGATCCCAGATACGCAGTATTTT
.	.	TRBV30	TRBJ1-1	CAWTTAASTAEAFF	TGTGCCTGGACTACCGCGGCGTCGACAGCTGAAGCTTTCTTT
.	few	TRBV6-5	TRBJ2-5	CASSPPLRPNQETQYF	TGTGCCAGCAGCCCCCCCCTTCGACCTAACCAAGAGACCCAGTACTTC
.	.	TRBV20-1	TRBJ2-7	CSARATGPAYAQYF	TGCAGTGCTAGGGCCACGGGACCAGCCTACGCGCAGTACTTC
TRBD2	few	TRBV13	TRBJ2-5	CASSVRTSGTQETQYF	TGTGCCAGCAGCGTGAGGACTAGCGGGACACAAGAGACCCAGTACTTC
.	once	TRBV6-1	TRBJ2-7	CASSEAGIYNEQYF	TGTGCCAGCAGTGAAGCGGGGATCTACAATGAGCAGTACTTC
.	.	TRBV6-5	TRBJ1-2	CASSYTGESYGYTF	TGTGCCAGCAGTTACACCGGAGAGTCATATGGCTACACCTTC
.	.	TRBV20-1	TRBJ2-2	CSAAGQLTGELFF	TGCAGTGCAGCGGGACAGCTCACCGGGGAGCTGTTTTTT
TRBD2	few	TRBV6-2/TRBV6-3	TRBJ2-3	CASSPSTSGRPPDTQYF	TGTGCCAGCAGCCCATCAACTAGCGGGAGACCACCAGATACGCAGTATTTT
.	.	TRBV20-1	TRBJ1-1	CSAPGNTEAFF	TGCAGTGCCCCAGGGAACACTGAAGCTTTCTTT
TRBD1	few	TRBV20-1	TRBJ1-6	CSARVSGQVNSPLHF	TGCAGTGCTAGGGTTTCGGGACAGGTTAATTCACCCCTCCACTTT
.	.	TRBV7-9	TRBJ2-1	CASSSVLARGENEQFF	TGTGCCAGCAGCAGCGTACTAGCCCGAGGGGAGAATGAGCAGTTCTTC
.	once	TRBV29-1	TRBJ2-3	CSVVGSASTDTQYF	TGCAGCGTTGTGGGGTCAGCTAGCACAGATACGCAGTATTTT
.	.	TRBV12-3/TRBV12-4	TRBJ1-6	CASSFARGQSPLHF	TGTGCCAGCAGTTTTGCCAGGGGCCAATCACCCCTCCACTTT
.	.	TRBV7-8	TRBJ2-5	CASSLASRRQETQYF	TGTGCCAGCAGCTTAGCTTCCAGGAGACAAGAGACCCAGTACTTC
TRBD1	.	TRBV4-3	TRBJ2-4	CASSHSTGGLQNIQYF	TGCGCCAGCAGCCACTCGACAGGGGGCCTCCAAAACATTCAGTACTTC
TRBD1	few	TRBV6-5	TRBJ2-1	CASSYSSGRGYNEQFF	TGTGCCAGCAGTTACTCGAGCGGCAGGGGGTACAATGAGCAGTTCTTC
TRBD2	.	TRBV29-1	TRBJ2-4	CSVGLAGGGERYF	TGCAGCGTAGGACTAGCGGGAGGGGGCGAGCGGTACTTC
.	.	TRBV24-1	TRBJ1-2	CATSDGDITANYGYTF	TGTGCCACCAGTGATGGGGATATTACAGCTAACTATGGCTACACCTTC
TRBD1	few	TRBV20-1	TRBJ2-7	CSATRQGPYEQYF	TGCAGTGCCACCCGACAGGGACCCTACGAGCAGTACTTC
TRBD1	.	TRBV27	TRBJ1-1	CASSIRTGTEAFF	TGTGCCAGCAGTATACGGACAGGCACTGAAGCTTTCTTT
.	few	TRBV7-8	TRBJ2-7	CASSPAAGSYEQYF	TGTGCCAGCAGCCCTGCGGCTGGATCCTACGAGCAGTACTTC
TRBD2	.	TRBV27	TRBJ2-5	CASSLGTSGSRGTQYF	TGTGCCAGCAGTTTGGGGACTAGCGGGAGTAGGGGGACCCAGTACTTC
TRBD1	.	TRBV20-1	TRBJ2-1	CSARDVGQGVNEQFF	TGCAGTGCTAGAGATGTAGGACAGGGGGTCAATGAGCAGTTCTTC
TRBD2	.	TRBV29-1	TRBJ2-3	CSVERLAGTDTQYF	TGCAGCGTTGAACGGCTAGCGGGAACAGATACGCAGTATTTT
.	few	TRBV29-1	TRBJ1-2	CSVDLGLGDGYTF	TGCAGCGTTGATCTGGGACTTGGGGATGGCTACACCTTC
.	.	TRBV20-1	TRBJ2-7	CSATTGTPPHEQYF	TGCAGTGCTACCACCGGGACTCCTCCCCACGAGCAGTACTTC
TRBD1	few	TRBV15	TRBJ1-2	CATGRDYDRGVLDGYTF	TGTGCCACCGGCAGAGATTACGACAGGGGAGTTCTGGATGGCTACACCTTC